A single sample is the source of the 11 T cell receptor beta chains below, sequenced in a study of blood T cell repertoires in COVID-19. Data came from immunoSEQ multiplex PCR; TCRdb stores just in-frame clones and leaves some out. Here the sample spans over 40,000 clones, about 80% being singletons. The sequenced sample was peripheral blood. All receptors derive from an older woman with acute or convalescent COVID-19.

The chain is built from TRBV19 and TRBJ2-1, with no clear D. The germline V and J ends were trimmed by 3 bases and 2 bases, with 8 bases remaining between them. Germline assignment: CDR1 LNHDA and CDR2 SQIVND (reference sequence). The CDR3 runs 14 residues. This chain's CDR3 is CASSIRNAYNEQFF. CDR3 coding DNA: TGTGCCAGTAGTATCAGGAACGCCTACAATGAGCAGTTCTTC.

This sequence joins TRBV28 and TRBJ1-1; D remains unclear. Per the germline V gene, CDR1 is MDHEN and CDR2 is SYDVKM. The CDR3 length is 15 residues. V lost 8 bases to trimming and J lost 4 bases, with 20 bases between them. In nucleotides, the CDR3 is TGTGCCAGCGCCACAGTAGGACTCGGAGGCACTGAAGCTTTCTTT. It is translated as CASATVGLGGTEAFF. Drawing the rest from reference TRBV28 and TRBJ1-1, the complete variable domain is DVKVTQSSRYLVKRTGEKVFLECVQDMDHENMFWYRQDPGLGLRLIYFSYDVKMKEKGDIPEGYSVSREKKERFSLILESASTNQTSMYLCASATVGLGGTEAFFGQGTRLTVV.

This rearrangement joins TRBV18 to TRBJ1-6, with 7 bases that match TRBD1. The length of the CDR3 is 14 residues. V shed 6 bases, J shed 9 bases, and the junction held 8 bases outside the gene matches. Per the germline V gene, CDR1 is KGHSH and CDR2 is LQKENI. CDR3 bases: TGTGCCAGCTCTACGACAGGGACGGGTTCACCCCTCCACTTT. Residues: CASSTTGTGSPLHF.

This clone has a single count. The gene calls are TRBV7-2 and TRBJ2-1; D possibly corresponds to TRBD2 (6 bases). The CDR3 loop spans 13 amino acids. The germline gives CDR1 SGHTA, CDR2 FQGNSA. V gave up 5 bases and J gave up 6 bases, with 11 bases separating them. The CDR3 region has the DNA TGTGCCAGCAGCCCCGCGGGGTCCAATGAGCAGTTCTTC. Encoded protein: CASSPAGSNEQFF. The full variable domain, in which reference TRBV7-2 and TRBJ2-1 provide the parts outside the CDR3, is GAGVSQSPSNKVTEKGKDVELRCDPISGHTALYWYRQSLGQGLEFLIYFQGNSAPDKSGLPSDRFSAERTGGSVSTLTIQRTQQEDSAVYLCASSPAGSNEQFFGPGTRLTVL.

This sequence joins TRBV19 and TRBJ1-2; D unclear. Germline CDR1 and CDR2: LNHDA and SQIVND (reference sequence). This CDR3 contains 15 residues. V gave up 4 bases and J gave up 5 bases, with 17 bases separating them. The DNA of the CDR3 is TGTGCCAGTAGTACCCCCCTACGAGGAAGTTATGGCTACACCTTC. Translating gives CASSTPLRGSYGYTF.

V and J are TRBV5-5 and TRBJ1-2; the match to TRBD1 covers 9 bases. V lost 3 bases to trimming and J lost 6 bases; unmatched junction nucleotides: 12. Germline CDR1 is SGHKS and CDR2 is YYEKEE (reference sequence). The CDR3 is 16 residues long. The CDR3 protein is CASSSSGQGMGNGYTF. DNA of the CDR3: TGTGCCAGCAGCTCATCGGGACAGGGAATGGGCAATGGCTACACCTTC.

The chain couples TRBV6-1 to TRBJ2-1; maybe TRBD2 (5 bases). The V and J ends lost 2 bases and 6 bases respectively, with 11 bases between them. The CDR3 sequence is 14 residues long. Germline V CDR1 and CDR2: MNHNS, SASEGT. The CDR3 nucleotides read TGTGCCAGCAGTGAAAGGACTGAAGTCAATGAGCAGTTCTTC. Amino acid sequence: CASSERTEVNEQFF.

This CDR3 reads CASSLFGDTSYEQYF. The CDR3 coding sequence is TGTGCCAGCAGTTTATTTGGGGACACTTCCTACGAGCAGTACTTC. The V and J genes are TRBV28 and TRBJ2-7; TRBD1 might be the D (6 bases). The CDR3 length is 15 residues. Looked up from germline, CDR1 is MDHEN and CDR2 is SYDVKM. The ends were cut back, 1 base at V and 1 base at J, with 11 bases in the middle.

The genes are TRBV28 and TRBJ2-7; D unresolved. The germline V gene has CDR1 MDHEN and CDR2 SYDVKM. V was trimmed by 4 bases and J by 7 bases, leaving 8 bases between them. The CDR3 is 11 amino acids. This CDR3 is CASSSTLEQYF. CDR3 DNA sequence: TGTGCCAGCAGTTCAACTTTAGAGCAGTACTTC.

The chain carries TRBV6-4 and TRBJ1-2, with D unclear. The length of the CDR3 is 15 residues. With 0 bases removed from V and 4 bases from J, the gap between germline ends came to 12 bases. CDR1 is MRHNA and CDR2 is SNTAGT in the germline V gene. The DNA for the CDR3 is TGTGCCAGCAGTGACTCTAACAGCTCGCCCTATGGCTACACCTTC. It is translated as CASSDSNSSPYGYTF.

The chain links TRBV7-2 to TRBJ1-1, with TRBD1 matching 7 bases. V trimming: 1 base; J trimming: 1 base; junction bases outside the gene matches: 3. The CDR3 loop spans 15 amino acids. Germline CDR1 and CDR2: SGHTA and FQGNSA. The CDR3 loop is CASSLGDRRNTEAFF. CDR3 sequence (DNA): TGTGCCAGCAGCTTAGGGGACAGAAGGAACACTGAAGCTTTCTTT.